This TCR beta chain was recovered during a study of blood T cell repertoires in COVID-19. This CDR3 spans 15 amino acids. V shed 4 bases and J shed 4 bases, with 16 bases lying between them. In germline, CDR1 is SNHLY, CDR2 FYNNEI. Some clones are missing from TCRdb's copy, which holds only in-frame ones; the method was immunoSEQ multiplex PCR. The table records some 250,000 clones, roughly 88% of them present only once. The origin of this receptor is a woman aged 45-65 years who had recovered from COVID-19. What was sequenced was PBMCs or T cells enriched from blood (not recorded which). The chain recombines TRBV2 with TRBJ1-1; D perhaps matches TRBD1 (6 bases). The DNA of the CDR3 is TGTGCCAGCAGTGGCGGGAGGGGGAGGAGCACTGAAGCTTTCTTT. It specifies CASSGGRGRSTEAFF.